Below, 6 T cell receptor beta chains from the same sample are listed, as sequenced in a study of CD8 T cells in Susac syndrome. RNA in amounts of about 0.5 to 1 ug was reverse transcribed with random hexamers. TCRdb passed the immunoSEQ multiplex PCR reads through MiXCR, listing each CDR3 protein once. The sample consists of about 200,000 distinct CDR3 sequences, 90% to 95% of them appearing once. Source material: CD4+ T cells from PBMCs. The source is a human donor with Susac syndrome.

This chain joins TRBV27 and TRBJ1-6; D might be TRBD1 (6 bases). The V gene's germline CDR1 is MNHEY and CDR2 SMNVEV (reference sequence). The CDR3 length is 15 residues. V was trimmed by 6 bases and J by 8 bases, leaving 17 bases between them. The CDR3 region is CASSQSWGHHSPLHF. The CDR3 nucleotides are TGTGCCAGCAGCCAGTCTTGGGGGCATCATTCACCCCTCCACTTT.

The chain uses TRBV3-1 and TRBJ2-4, with D hard to call. This CDR3 comprises 14 residues. The V and J ends lost 1 base and 9 bases respectively, with 13 bases between them. The germline CDR1 and CDR2 sequences are LGHDT and YNNKEL (reference sequence). CDR3 loop: CASSQAPGSGIQYF. The CDR3, as DNA: TGTGCCAGCAGCCAAGCCCCCGGGTCGGGCATTCAGTACTTC. Based on the CDR3 plus reference TRBV3-1 and TRBJ2-4, the full variable domain is DTAVSQTPKYLVTQMGNDKSIKCEQNLGHDTMYWYKQDSKKFLKIMFSYNNKELIINETVPNRFSPKSPDKAHLNLHINSLELGDSAVYFCASSQAPGSGIQYFGAGTRLSVL.

The chain uses TRBV2 and TRBJ1-1, with D maybe TRBD1 (6 bases). Germline-derived CDR1 and CDR2 are SNHLY and FYNNEI. Trimming removed 6 bases from V and 11 bases from J, with 19 bases in between. This CDR3 has 13 residues. The DNA for the CDR3 is TGTGCCAGCAGATTTTTAGGGGGGGATATTGCTTTCTTT. It yields the protein CASRFLGGDIAFF.

The CDR3 DNA is TGTGCCAGTAGTAACAGGGGAGATACTGAAGCTTTCTTT. It specifies CASSNRGDTEAFF. The chain combines TRBV19 with TRBJ1-1, with 7 bases aligning to TRBD1. The germline V gene encodes CDR1 LNHDA and CDR2 SQIVND (reference sequence). V gave up 4 bases and J gave up 5 bases; unmatched junction bases: 4. The CDR3 loop spans 13 amino acids.

The V call is TRBV6-1, the J call TRBJ1-2; 10 positions agree with TRBD1. There are 16 residues in the CDR3. V shed 6 bases and J 5 bases; nucleotides not matched to a gene: 12. The germline gives CDR1 MNHNS, CDR2 SASEGT. This CDR3 reads CASRIPDRGPNYGYTF. CDR3 nucleotides: TGTGCCAGCAGAATCCCCGACAGGGGGCCAAATTATGGCTACACCTTC.

This chain connects TRBV27 to TRBJ2-3, with D hard to call. Germline CDR1 reads MNHEY; CDR2 reads SMNVEV (reference sequence). V gave up 5 bases and J gave up 2 bases, with 11 bases separating them. The CDR3 runs 14 residues. The CDR3 here is CASSLKVPTDTQYF. The DNA for the CDR3 is TGTGCCAGCAGTCTCAAGGTTCCCACAGATACGCAGTATTTT.